This T cell receptor beta chain was captured by sequencing in a study of shared clonotypes between healthy human individuals. Original handling: Filtering of immunoSEQ junctional sequences could not match full-length read filtering. The data were produced by immunoSEQ multiplex PCR, yet TCRdb's version contains in-frame clones alone and is incomplete. That table furnishes V, J and clone size, whereas the DNA furnished D and trimming. The table lists about 2.3 million clones, around 92% of them singletons, with around 0.4% in the top ten. Broader study findings: Rarefaction indicated that sorted-subset sequencing remained incomplete although depth was large.

On this clone itself: Its antigen is still unknown.

CDR1 and CDR2 from the germline V gene are SGHRS and YFSETQ. The CDR3 totals 16 residues. Trimming left V 4 bases short and J 5 bases short, with 18 bases between. Healthy HIV-negative adults with no recent acute infections or vaccinations were recruited as donors. V usage is TRBV5-1 and J usage is TRBJ2-2, with D possibly matching TRBD2 (7 bases). This receptor was obtained from a young man in good health. Some clones in this sample may be carry-over from other donors' samples. The sequenced sample consisted of naive CD4+ T cells from PBMCs. Subset denoted: CD45RA+ positively selected. DNA of the CDR3: TGCGCCAGCAGCGAAACCACACGGGGGGCAACCGGGGAGCTGTTTTTT. Its translation is CASSETTRGATGELFF.